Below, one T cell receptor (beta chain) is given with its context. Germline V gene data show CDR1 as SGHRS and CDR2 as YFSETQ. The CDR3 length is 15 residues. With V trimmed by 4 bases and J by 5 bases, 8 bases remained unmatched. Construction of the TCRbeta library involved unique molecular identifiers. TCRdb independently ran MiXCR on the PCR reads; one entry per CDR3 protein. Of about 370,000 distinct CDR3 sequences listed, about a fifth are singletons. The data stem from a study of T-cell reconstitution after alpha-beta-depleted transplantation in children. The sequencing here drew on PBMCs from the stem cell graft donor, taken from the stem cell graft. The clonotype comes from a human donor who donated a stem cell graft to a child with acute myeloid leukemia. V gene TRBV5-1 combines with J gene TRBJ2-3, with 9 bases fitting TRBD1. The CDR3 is CASSREGQGGDTQYF. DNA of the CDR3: TGCGCCAGCAGCAGAGAGGGACAGGGAGGAGATACGCAGTATTTT.